Sequencing of this TCR beta chain was carried out in a study of T cell responses to AZD1222 COVID-19 vaccine (dated by TCRdb to the early 2020s). Study-level background: AZD1222 recipients given second doses at about 4 weeks or at about 12 weeks were pooled, since spike-specific TCR depth and breadth were not found to differ between the two schedules. A total of just over 230 trial participants underwent TCR sequencing, of whom about 210 had received two doses of AZD1222 and 26 had received two doses of the MenACWY control vaccine. Trial participants were enrolled into age subgroups of 18-55, 56-69 and 70-plus years, which contained 148, 28 and 57 TCR-sequenced participants, respectively.

What the authors observed across the whole study: Participants were mostly white British, with more females than males. The authors suggested clonal diversity may have been underestimated. Reportedly, almost half of the unique spike-specific TCRs recognized epitopes lying outside the regions that are mutated in the B.1.351 and B.1.1.7 variants. The vaccine-associated CD4 TCRs covered the entire spike protein, and the dominant responses fell in regions 160-218 and 743-854. Spike-specific TCR breadth and depth rose significantly after two AZD1222 doses compared with day 0 and with MenACWY recipients. Conclusions about previously exposed vaccinees were limited because only six AZD1222 recipients were SARS-CoV-2 seropositive at baseline. Because no day 14 peak-response samples were available, repertoires were characterized only after the peak T cell response. In the small 56-69-year group, the increase in depth fell short of significance, most likely because of low power.

Reading the germline V gene gives CDR1 SGHRS and CDR2 YFSETQ. Trimming takes 3 bases from V and 3 bases from J, and the germline ends sit 15 bases apart. Spanning cysteine to phenylalanine, the CDR3 consists of 15 amino acids. Only the CDR3 DNA stays, 45 bases, in frame from base 1. The CDR3 regions of human TCRbeta chains were analyzed by immunosequencing. Per the original workflow: Repertoire TCRs were matched against a reference library of SARS-CoV-2-specific TCRs generated with the MIRA antigen-specificity platform. Breadth was defined as the fraction of unique TCRs that were SARS-CoV-2-associated, and depth was defined as the fraction of total T cells that were SARS-CoV-2-associated. Using the MIRA data, each spike-specific TCR was mapped to the spike region that the TCR reacts to and placed in a CD4 or CD8 class. Log10-transformed breadth and depth values were compared by one-way ANOVA with Sidak's multiple comparisons tests. TCRdb limited this immuneACCESS table to in-frame rearrangements with V and J called. A share of clones is missing; checked studies link under half to unresolved V genes, and the rest is unexplained. V and J calls and clone size come straight from that table; D and trimming were deduced from the DNA. This sample gives around 130,000 clones in total; approximately 90% of them show up just once. The top ten constitute approximately 1.5% of the sample.

Only a few counts were recorded for this clone. The antigen it binds to is not known. The input lacks base qualities; no much larger clone sits a single base away. The intended sense of this specimen's time point label: baseline before first vaccination. Vaccinee samples were obtained from the UK trials COV001 and COV002, which included a single-blind randomized controlled phase 2/3 trial of AZD1222 (ChAdOx1 nCoV-19) in healthy adults. For TCRbeta chain sequencing, PBMC samples were collected from trial participants at day 0 and at day 28 after the second dose. This chain is built from TRBV5-1 and TRBJ1-2, with a weak D call of TRBD1 (6 bases match). This TCR was recovered from an adult in good health. The sample here was peripheral blood, taken on day 0 of AZD1222 vaccination. The CDR3: CASSSTPRGDYGYTF. The nucleotide sequence is given as TGCGCCAGCAGCTCTACCCCCAGGGGTGACTATGGCTACACCTTC.